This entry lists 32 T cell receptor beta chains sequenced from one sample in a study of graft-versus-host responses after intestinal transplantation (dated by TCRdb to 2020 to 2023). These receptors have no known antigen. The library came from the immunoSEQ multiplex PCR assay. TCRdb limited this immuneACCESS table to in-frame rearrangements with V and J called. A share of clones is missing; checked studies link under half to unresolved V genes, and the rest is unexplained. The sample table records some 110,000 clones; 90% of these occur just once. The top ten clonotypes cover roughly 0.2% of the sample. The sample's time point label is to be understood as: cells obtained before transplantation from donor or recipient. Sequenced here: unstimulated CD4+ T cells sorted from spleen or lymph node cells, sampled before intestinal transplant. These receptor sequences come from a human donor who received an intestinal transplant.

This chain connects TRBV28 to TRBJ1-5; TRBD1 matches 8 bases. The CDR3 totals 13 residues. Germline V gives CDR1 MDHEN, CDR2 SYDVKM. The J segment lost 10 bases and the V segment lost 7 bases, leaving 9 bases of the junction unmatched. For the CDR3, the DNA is TGTGCCAGCAATCGACAGGGGCTTCCTCCCCAGCATTTT. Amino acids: CASNRQGLPPQHF.

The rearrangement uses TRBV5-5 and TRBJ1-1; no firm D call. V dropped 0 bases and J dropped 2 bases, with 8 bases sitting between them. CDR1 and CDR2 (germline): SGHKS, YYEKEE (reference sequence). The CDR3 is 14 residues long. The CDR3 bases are TGTGCCAGCAGCTTGGACGCCTATAACACTGAAGCTTTCTTT. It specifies CASSLDAYNTEAFF.

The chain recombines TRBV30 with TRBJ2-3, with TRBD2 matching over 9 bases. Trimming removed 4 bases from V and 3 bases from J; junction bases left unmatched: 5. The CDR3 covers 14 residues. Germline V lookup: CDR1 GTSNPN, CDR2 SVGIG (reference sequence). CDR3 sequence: CAWNAAGGTDTQYF. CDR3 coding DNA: TGTGCCTGGAACGCAGCGGGAGGTACAGATACGCAGTATTTT. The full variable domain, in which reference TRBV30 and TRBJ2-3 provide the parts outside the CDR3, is SQTIHQWPATLVQPVGSPLSLECTVEGTSNPNLYWYRQAAGRGLQLLFYSVGIGQISSEVPQNLSASRPQDRQFILSSKKLLLSDSGFYLCAWNAAGGTDTQYFGPGTRLTVL.

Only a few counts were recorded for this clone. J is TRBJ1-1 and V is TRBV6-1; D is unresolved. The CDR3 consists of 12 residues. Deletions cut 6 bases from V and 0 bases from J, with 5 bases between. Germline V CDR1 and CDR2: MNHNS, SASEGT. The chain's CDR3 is CASRALNTEAFF. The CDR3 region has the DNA TGTGCCAGCAGGGCTCTGAACACTGAAGCTTTCTTT.

Written as DNA, the CDR3 is TGTGCCAGTAGTATAATAGCGGGGGGCGGGGCAGATACGCAGTATTTT. Encoded protein: CASSIIAGGGADTQYF. The chain is built from TRBV19 and TRBJ2-3; TRBD2 matches at 10 bases. This CDR3 region has 16 residues. Unmatched junction bases numbered 6, after V lost 2 bases and J lost 4 bases. Germline V gene lookup returns CDR1 LNHDA and CDR2 SQIVND (reference sequence).

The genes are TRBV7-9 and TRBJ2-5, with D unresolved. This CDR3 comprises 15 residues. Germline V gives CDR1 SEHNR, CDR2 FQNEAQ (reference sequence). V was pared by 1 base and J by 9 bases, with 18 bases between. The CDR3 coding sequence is TGTGCCAGCAGCTTAGAGTTGCTCCCCGTTGCGGCCCAGTACTTC. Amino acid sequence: CASSLELLPVAAQYF.

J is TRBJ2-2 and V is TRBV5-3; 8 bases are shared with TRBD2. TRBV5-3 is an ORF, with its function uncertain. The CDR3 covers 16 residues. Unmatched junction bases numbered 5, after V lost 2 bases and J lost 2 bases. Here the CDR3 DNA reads TGTGCCAGAAGCTTTCGGGGGGGCGATAACACCGGGGAGCTGTTTTTT. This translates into CARSFRGGDNTGELFF.

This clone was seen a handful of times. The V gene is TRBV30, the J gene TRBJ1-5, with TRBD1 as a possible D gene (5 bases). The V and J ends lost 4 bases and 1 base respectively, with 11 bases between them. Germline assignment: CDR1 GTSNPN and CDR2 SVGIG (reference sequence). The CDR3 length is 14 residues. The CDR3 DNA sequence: TGTGCCTGGATAAAACAGGTGAGCAATCAGCCCCAGCATTTT. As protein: CAWIKQVSNQPQHF.

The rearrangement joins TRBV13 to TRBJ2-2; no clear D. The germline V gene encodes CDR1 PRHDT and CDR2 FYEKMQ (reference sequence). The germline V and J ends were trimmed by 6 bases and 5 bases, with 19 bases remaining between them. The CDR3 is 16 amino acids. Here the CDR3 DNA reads TGTGCCAGCAGGCCCAGATCGATGCTAGGTACCGGGGAGCTGTTTTTT. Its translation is CASRPRSMLGTGELFF.

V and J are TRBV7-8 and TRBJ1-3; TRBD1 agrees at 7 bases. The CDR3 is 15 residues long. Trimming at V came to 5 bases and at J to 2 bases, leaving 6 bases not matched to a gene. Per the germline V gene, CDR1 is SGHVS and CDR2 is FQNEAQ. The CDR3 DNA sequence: TGTGCCAGCAGCGCCGTCGGGACAGCTGGAAACACCATATATTTT. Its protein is CASSAVGTAGNTIYF. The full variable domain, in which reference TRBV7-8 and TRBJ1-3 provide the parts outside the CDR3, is GAGVSQSPRYKVAKRGQDVALRCDPISGHVSLFWYQQALGQGPEFLTYFQNEAQLDKSGLPSDRFFAERPEGSVSTLKIQRTQQEDSAVYLCASSAVGTAGNTIYFGEGSWLTVV.

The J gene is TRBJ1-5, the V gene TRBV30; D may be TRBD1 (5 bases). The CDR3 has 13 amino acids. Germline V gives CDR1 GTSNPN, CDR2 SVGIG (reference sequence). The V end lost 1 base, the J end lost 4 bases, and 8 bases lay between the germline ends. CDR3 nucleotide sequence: TGTGCCTGGAGTGGGGGGGTTAATCAGCCCCAGCATTTT. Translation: CAWSGGVNQPQHF.

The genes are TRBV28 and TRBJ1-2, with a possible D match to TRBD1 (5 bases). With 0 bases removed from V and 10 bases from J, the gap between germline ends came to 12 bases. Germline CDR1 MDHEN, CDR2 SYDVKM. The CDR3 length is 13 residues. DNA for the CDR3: TGTGCCAGCAGTTTATGGTACAGGTCGCTCTACACCTTC. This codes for CASSLWYRSLYTF.

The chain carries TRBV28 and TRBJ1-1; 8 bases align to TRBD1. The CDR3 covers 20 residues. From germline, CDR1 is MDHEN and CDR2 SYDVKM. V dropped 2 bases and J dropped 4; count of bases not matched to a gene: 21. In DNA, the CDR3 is TGTGCCAGCAGTTTACAACTCCTAAACCCACCGGGACAGGTAGGCACTGAAGCTTTCTTT. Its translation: CASSLQLLNPPGQVGTEAFF.

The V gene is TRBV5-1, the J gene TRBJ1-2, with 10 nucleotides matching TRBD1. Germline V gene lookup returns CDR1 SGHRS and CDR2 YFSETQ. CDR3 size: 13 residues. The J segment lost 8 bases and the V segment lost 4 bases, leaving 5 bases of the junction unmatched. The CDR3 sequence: CASSRDRGRGYTF. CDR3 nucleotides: TGCGCCAGCAGCCGTGACAGGGGGCGAGGCTACACCTTC. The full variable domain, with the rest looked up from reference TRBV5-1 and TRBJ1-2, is KAGVTQTPRYLIKTRGQQVTLSCSPISGHRSVSWYQQTPGQGLQFLFEYFSETQRNKGNFPGRFSGRQFSNSRSEMNVSTLELGDSALYLCASSRDRGRGYTFGSGTRLTVV.

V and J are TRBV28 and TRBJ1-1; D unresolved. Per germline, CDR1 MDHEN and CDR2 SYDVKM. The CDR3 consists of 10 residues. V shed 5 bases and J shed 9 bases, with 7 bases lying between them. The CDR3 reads CASSGVKAFF. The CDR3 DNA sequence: TGTGCCAGCAGTGGAGTTAAAGCTTTCTTT.

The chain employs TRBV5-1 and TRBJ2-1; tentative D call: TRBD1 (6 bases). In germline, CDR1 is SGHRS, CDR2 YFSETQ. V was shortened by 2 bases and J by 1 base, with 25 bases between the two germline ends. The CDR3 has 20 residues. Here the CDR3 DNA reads TGCGCCAGCAGCTTCCCGAAACCCCCGGGACACCTTTTTTCCTACAATGAGCAGTTCTTC. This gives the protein CASSFPKPPGHLFSYNEQFF.

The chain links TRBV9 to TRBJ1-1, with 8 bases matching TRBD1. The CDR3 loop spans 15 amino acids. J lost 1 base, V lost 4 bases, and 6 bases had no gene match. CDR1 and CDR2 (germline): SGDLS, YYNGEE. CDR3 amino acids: CASSPRTGPNTEAFF. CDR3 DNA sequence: TGTGCCAGCAGCCCCCGGACAGGGCCGAACACTGAAGCTTTCTTT.

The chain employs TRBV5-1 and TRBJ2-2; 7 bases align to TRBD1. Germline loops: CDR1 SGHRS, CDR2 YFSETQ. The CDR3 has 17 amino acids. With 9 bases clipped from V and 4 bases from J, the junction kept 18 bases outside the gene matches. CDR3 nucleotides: TGCGCCACGACGGGACAGCCGATCTCTGCGACCACCGGGGAGCTGTTTTTT. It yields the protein CATTGQPISATTGELFF.

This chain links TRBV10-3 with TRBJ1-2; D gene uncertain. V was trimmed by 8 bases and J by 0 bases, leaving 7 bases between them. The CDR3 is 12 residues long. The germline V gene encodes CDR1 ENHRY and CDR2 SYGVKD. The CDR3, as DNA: TGTGCCATCTCGGGGACTAACTATGGCTACACCTTC. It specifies CAISGTNYGYTF.

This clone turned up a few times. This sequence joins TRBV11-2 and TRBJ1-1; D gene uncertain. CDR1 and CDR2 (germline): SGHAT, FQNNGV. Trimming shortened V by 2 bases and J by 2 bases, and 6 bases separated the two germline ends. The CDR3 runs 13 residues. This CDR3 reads CASSLSQNTEAFF. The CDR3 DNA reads TGTGCCAGCAGCTTATCACAAAACACTGAAGCTTTCTTT.

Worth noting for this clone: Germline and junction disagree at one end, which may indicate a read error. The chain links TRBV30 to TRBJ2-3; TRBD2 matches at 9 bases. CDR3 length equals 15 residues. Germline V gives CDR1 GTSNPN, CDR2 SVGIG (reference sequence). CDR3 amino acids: CAWSVQSGGTDRQYF. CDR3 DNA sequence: TGTGCCTGGAGTGTTCAAAGCGGGGGGACAGATAGGCAGTATTTT.

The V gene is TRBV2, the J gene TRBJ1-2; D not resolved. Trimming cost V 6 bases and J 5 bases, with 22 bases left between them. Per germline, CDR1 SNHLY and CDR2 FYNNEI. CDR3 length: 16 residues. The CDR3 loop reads CASSPPPRGGRYGYTF. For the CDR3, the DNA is TGTGCCAGCAGCCCACCCCCACGGGGAGGAAGGTATGGCTACACCTTC.

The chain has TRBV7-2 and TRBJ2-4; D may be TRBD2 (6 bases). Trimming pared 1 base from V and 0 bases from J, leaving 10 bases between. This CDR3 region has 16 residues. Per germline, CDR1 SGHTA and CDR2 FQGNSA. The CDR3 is CASSLGEVPAKNIQYF. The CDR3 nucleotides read TGTGCCAGCAGCTTAGGGGAGGTCCCAGCCAAAAACATTCAGTACTTC. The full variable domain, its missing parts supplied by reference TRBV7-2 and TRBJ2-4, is GAGVSQSPSNKVTEKGKDVELRCDPISGHTALYWYRQSLGQGLEFLIYFQGNSAPDKSGLPSDRFSAERTGGSVSTLTIQRTQQEDSAVYLCASSLGEVPAKNIQYFGAGTRLSVL.

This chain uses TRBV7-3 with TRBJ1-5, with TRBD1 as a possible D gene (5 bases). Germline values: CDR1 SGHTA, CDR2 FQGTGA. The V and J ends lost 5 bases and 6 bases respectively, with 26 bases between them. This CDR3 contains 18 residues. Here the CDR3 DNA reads TGTGCCAGCAGCCCTTACATCGGTGCCGGCAGGGCCACTCAGCCCCAGCATTTT. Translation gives CASSPYIGAGRATQPQHF. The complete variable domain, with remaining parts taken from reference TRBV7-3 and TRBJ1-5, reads GAGVSQTPSNKVTEKGKYVELRCDPISGHTALYWYRQSLGQGPEFLIYFQGTGAADDSGLPNDRFFAVRPEGSVSTLKIQRTERGDSAVYLCASSPYIGAGRATQPQHFGDGTRLSIL.

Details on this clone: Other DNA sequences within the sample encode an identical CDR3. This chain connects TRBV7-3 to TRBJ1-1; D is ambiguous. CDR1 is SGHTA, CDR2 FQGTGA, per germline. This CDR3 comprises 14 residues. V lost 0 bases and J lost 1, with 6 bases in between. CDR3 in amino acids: CASSLTPRNTEAFF. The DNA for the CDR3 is TGTGCCAGCAGCTTAACCCCCCGGAACACTGAAGCTTTCTTT. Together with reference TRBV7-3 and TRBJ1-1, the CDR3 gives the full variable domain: GAGVSQTPSNKVTEKGKYVELRCDPISGHTALYWYRQSLGQGPEFLIYFQGTGAADDSGLPNDRFFAVRPEGSVSTLKIQRTERGDSAVYLCASSLTPRNTEAFFGQGTRLTVV.

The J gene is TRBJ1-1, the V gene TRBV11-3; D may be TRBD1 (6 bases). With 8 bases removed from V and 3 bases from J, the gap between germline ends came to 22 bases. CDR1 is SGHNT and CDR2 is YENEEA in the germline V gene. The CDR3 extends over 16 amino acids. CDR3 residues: CASSRTRRGGDTEAFF. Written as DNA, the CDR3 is TGTGCCAGCTCCCGAACCCGAAGGGGGGGGGACACTGAAGCTTTCTTT.

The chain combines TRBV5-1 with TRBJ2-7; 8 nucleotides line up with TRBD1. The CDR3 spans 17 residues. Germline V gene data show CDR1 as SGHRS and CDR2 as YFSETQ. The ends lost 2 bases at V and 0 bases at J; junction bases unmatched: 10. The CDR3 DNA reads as TGCGCCAGCAGCTTAACTCCAGGGGGCTTCCCCTCCTACGAGCAGTACTTC. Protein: CASSLTPGGFPSYEQYF.

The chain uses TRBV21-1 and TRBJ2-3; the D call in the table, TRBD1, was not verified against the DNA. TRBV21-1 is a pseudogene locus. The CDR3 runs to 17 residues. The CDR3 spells CASSATSPDRATDTQYF. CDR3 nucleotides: TGTGCCAGCAGCGCCACCTCCCCGGACAGGGCCACAGATACGCAGTATTTT.

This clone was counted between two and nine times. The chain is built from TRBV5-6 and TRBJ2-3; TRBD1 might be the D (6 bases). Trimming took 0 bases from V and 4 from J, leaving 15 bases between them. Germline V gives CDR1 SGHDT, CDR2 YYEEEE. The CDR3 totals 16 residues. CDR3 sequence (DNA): TGTGCCAGCAGCTTGGTGGCAGGGGTGGAGTCAGATACGCAGTATTTT. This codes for CASSLVAGVESDTQYF.

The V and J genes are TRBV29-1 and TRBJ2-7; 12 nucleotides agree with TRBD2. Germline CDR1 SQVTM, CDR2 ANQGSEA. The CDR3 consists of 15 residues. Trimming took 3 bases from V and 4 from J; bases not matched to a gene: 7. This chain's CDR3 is CSVEALAGGTYEQYF. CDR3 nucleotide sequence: TGCAGCGTTGAGGCGCTAGCGGGAGGGACTTACGAGCAGTACTTC.

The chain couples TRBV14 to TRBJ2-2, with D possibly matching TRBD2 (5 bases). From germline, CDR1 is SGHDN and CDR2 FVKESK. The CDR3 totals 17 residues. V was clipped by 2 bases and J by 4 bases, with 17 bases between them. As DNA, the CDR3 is TGTGCCAGCAGCCAATTTACGGGAATAGCCGCCACCGGGGAGCTGTTTTTT. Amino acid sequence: CASSQFTGIAATGELFF.

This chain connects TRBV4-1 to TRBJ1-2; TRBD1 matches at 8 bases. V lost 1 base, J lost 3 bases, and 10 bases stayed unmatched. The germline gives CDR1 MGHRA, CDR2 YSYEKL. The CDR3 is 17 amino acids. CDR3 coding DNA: TGCGCCAGCAGCCAAGGGACAGGGCGCAATGGTGACTATGGCTACACCTTC. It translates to CASSQGTGRNGDYGYTF.